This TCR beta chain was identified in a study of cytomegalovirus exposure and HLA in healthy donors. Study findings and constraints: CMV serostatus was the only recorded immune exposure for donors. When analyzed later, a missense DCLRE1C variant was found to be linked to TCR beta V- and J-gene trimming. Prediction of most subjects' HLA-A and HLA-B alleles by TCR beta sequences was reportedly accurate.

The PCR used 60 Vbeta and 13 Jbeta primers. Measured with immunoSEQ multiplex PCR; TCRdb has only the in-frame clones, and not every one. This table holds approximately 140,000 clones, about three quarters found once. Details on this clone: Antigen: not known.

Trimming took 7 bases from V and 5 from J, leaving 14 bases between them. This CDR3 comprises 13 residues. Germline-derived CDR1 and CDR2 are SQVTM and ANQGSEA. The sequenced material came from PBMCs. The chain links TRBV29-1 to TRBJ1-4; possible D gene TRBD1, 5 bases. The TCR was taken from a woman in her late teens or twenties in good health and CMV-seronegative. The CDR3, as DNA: TGCAGCGCCTACTACCCAGGGAATGAAAAACTGTTTTTT. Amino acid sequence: CSAYYPGNEKLFF.